The clone carrying this T cell receptor beta chain was seen a few times. The CDR3 has 14 residues. Germline CDR1 reads SGHRS; CDR2 reads YFSETQ. With 2 bases removed from V and 0 bases from J, the gap between germline ends came to 8 bases. The data originate from a study of cytomegalovirus exposure and HLA in healthy donors. PCR employed 60 Vbeta and 13 Jbeta primers. Libraries were prepared by immunoSEQ multiplex PCR; TCRdb keeps only in-frame clonotypes and omits some of them. The sample shows more than 140,000 clones, roughly 81% of them seen only once. The origin of this receptor is a female donor in good health and CMV-seronegative. The source material was PBMCs. The rearrangement joins TRBV5-1 to TRBJ1-1, with D possibly matching TRBD1 (5 bases). The CDR3 sequence: CASSFPGLNTEAFF. The CDR3 DNA reads TGCGCCAGCAGCTTCCCAGGGTTGAACACTGAAGCTTTCTTT.